The 2 T cell receptor beta chains listed next were all sequenced from one sample in a study of blood T cell repertoires in COVID-19 (dated by TCRdb to the early 2020s). The library was built by means of the immunoSEQ multiplex PCR assay. TCRdb provides this immuneACCESS table in a form limited to in-frame rearrangements. Some clones are lacking; in checked studies, under half of them reflect an unresolved V gene, and why the rest are absent is not known. Across this sample there are 230,000 or so clones, with more than 70% seen only once. 2.5% of the sample lies in the top ten. The specimen sequenced was PBMCs or T cells enriched from blood (not recorded which). These receptors were collected from a middle-aged woman with acute COVID-19.

The chain links TRBV5-1 to TRBJ1-1; 7 bases match TRBD1. Losses at the gene ends were 4 bases for V and 3 bases for J; bases not matched to a gene: 6. The CDR3 consists of 14 residues. CDR1 is SGHRS and CDR2 is YFSETQ in the germline V gene. CDR3 DNA: TGCGCCAGCAGCCCTAGACAGGGAGACACTGAAGCTTTCTTT. This codes for CASSPRQGDTEAFF.

This chain joins TRBV19 and TRBJ1-1; TRBD1 aligns across 8 bases. The junction had 6 bases not matched to a gene; V was cut back by 6 bases and J by 0 bases. The germline V gene has CDR1 LNHDA and CDR2 SQIVND (reference sequence). The CDR3 is 15 amino acids. This CDR3 is CASSRDRGMNTEAFF. CDR3 nucleotide sequence: TGTGCCAGTAGCCGAGACAGGGGAATGAACACTGAAGCTTTCTTT.